This T cell receptor beta chain was identified during a study of OX40 agonist ivuxolimab in advanced cancers. Study background: The eligibility criteria allowed prior anti-PD-1, anti-PD-L1 or anti-CTLA-4 therapy, and roughly 39% had some.

The CDR3 consists of 17 residues. The V and J ends lost 4 bases and 2 bases respectively, with 16 bases between them. Germline V gene lookup returns CDR1 SGHRS and CDR2 YFSETQ. TCRdb's table, derived via immunoSEQ multiplex PCR, lists solely in-frame clones and lacks some. The repertoire includes around 48,000 clones, about 85% of them detected once, and around 9% sits in the top ten. The receptor was isolated from an adult with an advanced solid tumor such as melanoma, head and neck, liver or kidney cancer. The chain couples TRBV5-1 to TRBJ2-6; weak D call: TRBD1 (6 bases). The input for sequencing was CD4+ or CD8+ T cells sorted from blood, taken in a trial of the OX40 agonist ivuxolimab. The CDR3 loop reads CASSQTGITPGANVLTF. Here the CDR3 DNA reads TGCGCCAGCAGCCAGACAGGAATAACTCCTGGGGCCAACGTCCTGACTTTC.